This T cell receptor (beta chain) derives from a study of blood T cell repertoires in COVID-19 (TCRdb year 2020). With respect to the entire study: Collaborator samples came from the United States, Italy and Spain and covered acute and convalescent phases of COVID-19. The material from the prospective study consisted of cDNA or gDNA derived from T cells, B-cell-depleted T cells, or PBMCs. The dataset comprised deeply sampled blood TCRbeta repertoires from subjects exposed to, actively infected with, or recovered from COVID-19. The repertoires were released in a freely available public database intended as a resource for research on the immune response to SARS-CoV-2. The samples were drawn from two sources: the first 160 participants of the ongoing ImmuneRACE study, and fewer than 1,500 subjects contributed by 6 global collaborators. Sample metadata almost always included a de-identified subject ID, COVID-19 status, age in years and sex. Where available, HLA class I and class II types were obtained from metadata supplied by the sample provider rather than from assay-based typing. The full study reports these points: The amount of clinical and demographic metadata varied by source and participant and was provided uncurated.

TCRbeta CDR3 regions were amplified from genomic DNA using the immunoSEQ Assay, a bias-controlled multiplex PCR. The authors processed their data as follows. The number of nucleated cells in each sample was estimated from the amplification of reference gene primers within the assay. Sequence reads were collapsed and filtered to measure the absolute abundance of every unique TCRbeta CDR3 rearrangement. For each sample, productive Simpson clonality was calculated as the square root of Simpson's diversity index over productive rearrangements. TCRdb limited this immuneACCESS table to in-frame rearrangements with V and J called. A share of clones is missing; checked studies link under half to unresolved V genes, and the rest is unexplained. The V and J calls and clone size were taken over from that table, and D and trimming were inferred from the DNA. The sample profile shows 200,000 or so clones; roughly 86% of them were found once. The ten largest clones represent roughly 4.6% of the sample.

After removal of 2 bases from V and 8 bases from J, the junction retains 1 base not matched to a gene. Via the germline V gene, CDR1 is KGHDR and CDR2 SFDVKD. The CDR3 goes from the cysteine to the phenylalanine over 12 residues. This entry keeps only the CDR3 DNA: 36 bases, framed from base 1. As for this clone: The target of this receptor is not known. One base away there is no much larger clone; base qualities are not given.

The collaborating institutions used their own protocols to collect whole blood in K2EDTA tubes. For TCRbeta analysis, collaborators shipped samples in one of three forms: frozen whole blood, isolated PBMCs, or DNA extracted from either of those sample types. In this chain, TRBV24-1 is recombined with TRBJ1-2; 7 central bases correspond to TRBD1. The clonotype comes from a woman in her 70s with active or convalescent COVID-19. The sample was peripheral blood. The CDR3 has the sequence CATSDWTGGYTF. The nucleotides are TGTGCCACCAGTGATTGGACAGGCGGCTACACCTTC.